The 9 T cell receptor beta chains presented below share a single source sample, sequenced in a study of blood T cell repertoires in COVID-19. The table came from immunoSEQ multiplex PCR; TCRdb's copy has only in-frame clones and leaves some out. Found here are tens of thousands of clones, just under 90% of them singletons; the top ten hold around 6.4%. Sequencing was done on a sample of peripheral blood. These receptors all stem from a woman aged 60-70 years with COVID-19, enrolled during active disease.

This rearrangement joins TRBV5-1 to TRBJ2-4, with 8 bases identical to TRBD1. The CDR3 is made up of 17 amino acids. V was clipped by 0 bases and J by 0 bases; unmatched bases: 5. The V gene's germline CDR1 is SGHRS and CDR2 YFSETQ. The CDR3: CASSLGTGSLAKNIQYF. CDR3 in DNA: TGCGCCAGCAGCTTGGGGACAGGGTCTTTAGCCAAAAACATTCAGTACTTC. Drawing the rest from reference TRBV5-1 and TRBJ2-4, the complete variable domain is KAGVTQTPRYLIKTRGQQVTLSCSPISGHRSVSWYQQTPGQGLQFLFEYFSETQRNKGNFPGRFSGRQFSNSRSEMNVSTLELGDSALYLCASSLGTGSLAKNIQYFGAGTRLSVL.

This chain links TRBV27 with TRBJ1-6, with D maybe TRBD1 (6 bases). The CDR3 sequence is 15 residues long. Trimming cost V 2 bases and J 6 bases, with 11 bases left between them. Germline CDR1 MNHEY, CDR2 SMNVEV (reference sequence). Here the CDR3 reads CASSLVQGRNSPLHF. CDR3 DNA: TGTGCCAGCAGTTTAGTTCAGGGGCGTAATTCACCCCTCCACTTT.

This clone showed up just a few times. The J gene is TRBJ1-4, the V gene TRBV19; 10 bases are a match to TRBD1. The CDR3 has 17 residues. Germline lookup yields CDR1 LNHDA and CDR2 SQIVND (reference sequence). V shed 6 bases and J 4 bases; nucleotides not matched to a gene: 11. As DNA, the CDR3 is TGTGCCAGTAGGACCGGGACAGGGGTAGTGAGTAATGAAAAACTGTTTTTT. Protein: CASRTGTGVVSNEKLFF.

The chain combines TRBV5-4 with TRBJ2-2; 8 nucleotides align to TRBD2. The CDR3 has 17 residues. The V gene end was trimmed by 0 bases and the J gene end by 6 bases; junction bases not matched to a gene: 10. Germline CDR1 is SGHNT and CDR2 is YYREEE (reference sequence). The CDR3 region is CASSLEGSGMAPGELFF. In nucleotides, the CDR3 is TGTGCCAGCAGCTTGGAGGGTAGCGGGATGGCTCCCGGGGAGCTGTTTTTT.

V gene TRBV7-9 combines with J gene TRBJ1-1, with 10 bases fitting TRBD1. The CDR3 covers 15 residues. The V segment lost 2 bases and the J segment 3 bases; nucleotides outside the gene matches: 3. The germline V gene encodes CDR1 SEHNR and CDR2 FQNEAQ (reference sequence). CDR3 nucleotide sequence: TGTGCCAGCAGCTTACCCGGGACAGGGGACACTGAAGCTTTCTTT. Encoded protein: CASSLPGTGDTEAFF. The variable domain in full, with the rest retrieved from reference TRBV7-9 and TRBJ1-1, is DTGVSQNPRHKITKRGQNVTFRCDPISEHNRLYWYRQTLGQGPEFLTYFQNEAQLEKSRLLSDRFSAERPKGSFSTLEIQRTEQGDSAMYLCASSLPGTGDTEAFFGQGTRLTVV.

The V call is TRBV4-1, the J call TRBJ2-7, with TRBD2 matching over 8 bases. This CDR3 is 15 amino acids long. From germline, CDR1 is MGHRA and CDR2 YSYEKL. With 4 bases clipped from V and 0 bases from J, the junction kept 5 bases outside the gene matches. The chain's CDR3 is CASSPRREGSYEQYF. The CDR3 nucleotides read TGCGCCAGCAGCCCGCGTCGGGAGGGCTCCTACGAGCAGTACTTC.

This chain joins TRBV19 and TRBJ2-3; 9 nucleotides agree with TRBD1. This CDR3 region has 16 residues. Unmatched junction bases numbered 8, after V lost 3 bases and J lost 4 bases. Germline CDR1 reads LNHDA; CDR2 reads SQIVND (reference sequence). The CDR3 reads CASSISGTGMSDTQYF. In nucleotides, the CDR3 is TGTGCCAGTAGTATCTCCGGGACAGGGATGTCAGATACGCAGTATTTT.

The chain links TRBV7-9 to TRBJ2-1; D perhaps matches TRBD2 (5 bases). CDR3 size: 18 residues. Per germline, CDR1 SEHNR and CDR2 FQNEAQ (reference sequence). Trimming took 4 bases from V and 0 from J, leaving 19 bases between them. CDR3 sequence reads: CASSSRRSGRSSYNEQFF. CDR3 DNA: TGTGCCAGCAGCTCCCGGAGGAGCGGAAGGAGCTCCTACAATGAGCAGTTCTTC.

This clone was counted a single time. This sequence joins TRBV7-9 and TRBJ2-7; D ambiguous. Germline values: CDR1 SEHNR, CDR2 FQNEAQ (reference sequence). The CDR3 is 12 amino acids. Trimming removed 3 bases from V and 5 bases from J, with 8 bases in between. CDR3 loop: CASSFEPDEQYF. The CDR3 DNA reads as TGTGCCAGCAGCTTCGAGCCTGACGAGCAGTACTTC.